These 30 T cell receptor beta chains share one sample of origin, sequenced in a study of T cells in Graves' hyperthyroidism and ophthalmopathy. Amplified regions were TCR beta CDR3 sequences from RNA transcripts. Primed by the HTBI set, a first-round RT-PCR was run on the TCR CDR3. TCRdb reprocessed the multiplex PCR reads with MiXCR, giving one entry per CDR3 protein. The sample lists about half a million distinct CDR3 sequences, approximately 23% occurring once. Source material: blood. The origin of the receptors is a woman aged 65 to 85 with Graves' ophthalmopathy.

This sequence joins TRBV15 and TRBJ1-1, with D unclear. The CDR3 covers 14 residues. The germline V gene has CDR1 LNHNV and CDR2 YYDKDF (reference sequence). Trimming cost V 0 bases and J 4 bases, with 9 bases left between them. The CDR3 DNA follows: TGTGCCACCAGCAGAGACTGGGAAGGCACTGAAGCTTTCTTT. This encodes CATSRDWEGTEAFF.

The rearrangement uses TRBV18 and TRBJ1-2; perhaps TRBD1 as D (6 bases). Germline CDR1 reads KGHSH; CDR2 reads LQKENI. The V end was cut by 0 bases, the J end by 7 bases, with 6 bases between. The CDR3 is 12 amino acids. CDR3 in DNA: TGTGCCAGCTCACCACCGGACAGTGGCTACACCTTC. Its translation is CASSPPDSGYTF.

This clonotype was detected many times. The chain employs TRBV28 and TRBJ2-3; the match to TRBD2 covers 9 bases. The V and J ends lost 5 bases and 6 bases, in that order; junction bases with no gene match: 9. Germline V gene lookup returns CDR1 MDHEN and CDR2 SYDVKM. CDR3 length: 15 amino acids. The CDR3 DNA follows: TGTGCCAGCAGTCCGATACTAGCGGGCGGGGATACGCAGTATTTT. Protein sequence: CASSPILAGGDTQYF.

The chain has TRBV28 and TRBJ2-7; possible D gene TRBD2, 6 bases. The CDR3 sequence is 17 residues long. From germline, CDR1 is MDHEN and CDR2 SYDVKM. V lost 1 base and J lost 0, with 16 bases in between. CDR3 amino acids: CASSLLGRRTTSYEQYF. The CDR3 DNA sequence: TGTGCCAGCAGTTTATTGGGTCGACGGACTACCTCCTACGAGCAGTACTTC.

This chain uses TRBV5-1 with TRBJ2-1; 11 bases align to TRBD2. This CDR3 contains 16 residues. V was clipped by 4 bases and J by 6 bases; unmatched bases: 9. In germline, CDR1 is SGHRS, CDR2 YFSETQ. The CDR3 region is CASSRILAGAPNEQFF. The CDR3 nucleotides read TGCGCCAGCAGCCGCATACTAGCGGGAGCACCCAATGAGCAGTTCTTC. The entire variable domain, with the rest obtained from reference TRBV5-1 and TRBJ2-1, is as follows: KAGVTQTPRYLIKTRGQQVTLSCSPISGHRSVSWYQQTPGQGLQFLFEYFSETQRNKGNFPGRFSGRQFSNSRSEMNVSTLELGDSALYLCASSRILAGAPNEQFFGPGTRLTVL.

The chain uses TRBV19 and TRBJ1-1; possible D gene TRBD1, 5 bases. This CDR3 comprises 13 residues. Trimming took 1 base from V and 7 from J, leaving 10 bases between them. Germline CDR1 reads LNHDA; CDR2 reads SQIVND (reference sequence). CDR3 loop: CASSIAEGFEAFF. Written as DNA, the CDR3 is TGTGCCAGTAGTATAGCGGAGGGGTTTGAAGCTTTCTTT.

This clonotype has at least ten counts. This chain connects TRBV28 to TRBJ1-2; the D gene is possibly TRBD1 (6 bases). The CDR3 runs 14 residues. Germline-derived CDR1 and CDR2 are MDHEN and SYDVKM. V lost 8 bases and J 6 bases, leaving 19 bases between the germline ends. The CDR3 loop reads CASQTPSRGNGYTF. CDR3 DNA: TGTGCCAGCCAGACCCCCTCAAGGGGGAATGGCTACACCTTC.

This clonotype was seen more than once but under ten times. The CDR3 sequence: CATGLTDTQYF. The CDR3 nucleotides read TGTGCCACCGGACTAACAGATACGCAGTATTTT. The chain carries TRBV27 and TRBJ2-3; D is perhaps TRBD2 (6 bases). Trimming stripped 10 bases from V and 3 bases from J, with 8 bases between. The CDR3 has 11 residues. Germline CDR1 reads MNHEY; CDR2 reads SMNVEV (reference sequence).

At least ten counts were recorded for this clonotype. CDR3 in amino acids: CASRNRAGYEQYF. The CDR3 DNA follows: TGTGCCAGCAGAAACCGGGCCGGGTACGAGCAGTACTTC. The rearrangement joins TRBV28 to TRBJ2-7; D not certain. V dropped 6 bases and J dropped 4 bases, with 13 bases sitting between them. This CDR3 region has 13 residues. Germline CDR1 MDHEN, CDR2 SYDVKM.

This clonotype was seen only a few times. The V and J genes are TRBV18 and TRBJ2-5, with 7 bases identical to TRBD1. CDR3 length: 13 amino acids. The J segment lost 10 bases and the V segment lost 3 bases, leaving 8 bases of the junction unmatched. Per the germline V gene, CDR1 is KGHSH and CDR2 is LQKENI. The CDR3 DNA follows: TGTGCCAGCTCACCGAAGACAGGGCGGTTCCAGTACTTC. This translates into CASSPKTGRFQYF.

In this sample, this clonotype turned up many times. V and J are TRBV12-3 or TRBV12-4 and TRBJ2-7; no reliable D call. CDR3 length: 11 amino acids. Trimming stripped 3 bases from V and 3 bases from J, with 3 bases between. Here the CDR3 DNA reads TGTGCCAGCAGTTTTGGCTACGAGCAGTACTTC. This sequence encodes CASSFGYEQYF.

The J gene is TRBJ2-3, the V gene TRBV6-5; tentatively, D is TRBD1 (6 bases). Germline assignment: CDR1 MNHEY and CDR2 SVGAGI. The CDR3 is made up of 15 amino acids. V lost 5 bases, J lost 5 bases, and 17 bases lay in between. The CDR3 sequence is CASSTLTGWGDTQYF. CDR3 DNA sequence: TGTGCCAGCAGTACTCTAACAGGGTGGGGAGATACGCAGTATTTT.

This clonotype has a handful of counts. V and J are TRBV3-1 and TRBJ2-3; D not certain. The CDR3 length is 11 residues. V was cut by 2 bases and J by 10 bases, with 7 bases left in between. Germline CDR1 and CDR2: LGHDT and YNNKEL (reference sequence). This CDR3 is CASSQPLAQYF. CDR3 nucleotides: TGTGCCAGCAGCCAACCTCTGGCGCAGTATTTT.

The table lists this clonotype with a few counts. The chain uses TRBV6-1 and TRBJ2-5, with D uncertain. V was pared by 6 bases and J by 7 bases, with 15 bases between. In germline, CDR1 is MNHNS, CDR2 SASEGT. The CDR3 has 13 amino acids. CDR3 amino acids: CASRERTAGTQYF. As DNA, the CDR3 is TGTGCCAGCAGGGAAAGGACGGCCGGGACCCAGTACTTC.

V is TRBV20-1 and J is TRBJ1-2, with D possibly matching TRBD1 (5 bases). V was shortened by 7 bases and J by 4 bases, with 10 bases between the two germline ends. The CDR3 runs to 11 residues. From germline, CDR1 is DFQATT and CDR2 SNEGSKA (reference sequence). In DNA form, the CDR3 reads TGCAGTGTAGGGGAGGTCTATGGCTACACCTTC. Encoded protein: CSVGEVYGYTF.

At least ten counts were recorded for this clonotype. The chain is built from TRBV28 and TRBJ2-7; TRBD1 matches at 8 bases. The germline V gene encodes CDR1 MDHEN and CDR2 SYDVKM. The CDR3 contains 13 residues. Losses at the gene ends were 10 bases for V and 4 bases for J; bases not matched to a gene: 9. The CDR3 loop is CATLRTGNYEQYF. For the CDR3, the DNA is TGTGCCACCCTTCGGACAGGGAATTACGAGCAGTACTTC. Looking up the rest from reference TRBV28 and TRBJ2-7 gives the full variable domain: DVKVTQSSRYLVKRTGEKVFLECVQDMDHENMFWYRQDPGLGLRLIYFSYDVKMKEKGDIPEGYSVSREKKERFSLILESASTNQTSMYLCATLRTGNYEQYFGPGTRLTVT.

V is TRBV5-6 and J is TRBJ1-5; weak D call: TRBD1 (6 bases). The CDR3 has 14 amino acids. Germline lookup yields CDR1 SGHDT and CDR2 YYEEEE. V lost 3 bases and J lost 5, with 12 bases in between. CDR3: CASSWGTGYQPQHF. As DNA, the CDR3 is TGTGCCAGCAGCTGGGGAACAGGGTATCAGCCCCAGCATTTT.

The chain is built from TRBV6-1 and TRBJ1-5, with 8 bases fitting TRBD1. The ends lost 5 bases at V and 12 bases at J; junction bases unmatched: 15. There are 15 residues in the CDR3. The germline V gene encodes CDR1 MNHNS and CDR2 SASEGT. The CDR3: CASSLTGTGPANQHF. CDR3 nucleotides: TGTGCCAGCAGTCTAACCGGGACAGGCCCCGCCAACCAGCATTTT.

This clonotype occurred once. This chain uses TRBV5-4 with TRBJ2-5; 7 positions agree with TRBD1. Germline V CDR1 and CDR2: SGHNT, YYREEE (reference sequence). The CDR3 covers 12 residues. Trimming took 6 bases from V and 2 from J; bases not matched to a gene: 1. This CDR3 reads CASTGQQETQYF. The CDR3 DNA reads as TGTGCCAGCACGGGACAGCAAGAGACCCAGTACTTC. The full variable domain, its missing parts supplied by reference TRBV5-4 and TRBJ2-5, is ETGVTQSPTHLIKTRGQQVTLRCSSQSGHNTVSWYQQALGQGPQFIFQYYREEENGRGNFPPRFSGLQFPNYSSELNVNALELDDSALYLCASTGQQETQYFGPGTRLLVL.

The table lists this clonotype with a count of one. This chain joins TRBV7-6 and TRBJ2-1, with 10 nucleotides matching TRBD2. CDR1 is SGHVS and CDR2 is FNYEAQ in the germline V gene. The J segment lost 2 bases and the V segment lost 1 base, leaving 11 bases of the junction unmatched. This CDR3 contains 19 residues. Written as DNA, the CDR3 is TGTGCCAGCAGCTTAGTCACAGGGTTAGCGGGAGGTCCCTACAATGAGCAGTTCTTC. Translated, it gives CASSLVTGLAGGPYNEQFF. The whole variable domain, filled in from reference TRBV7-6 and TRBJ2-1, reads GAGVSQSPRYKVTKRGQDVALRCDPISGHVSLYWYRQALGQGPEFLTYFNYEAQQDKSGLPNDRFSAERPEGSISTLTIQRTEQRDSAMYRCASSLVTGLAGGPYNEQFFGPGTRLTVL.

This clonotype has only a few counts. This chain links TRBV3-1 with TRBJ2-3; TRBD2 aligns across 10 bases. The junction had 8 bases not matched to a gene; V was cut back by 5 bases and J by 3 bases. The CDR3 has 16 amino acids. Germline assignment: CDR1 LGHDT and CDR2 YNNKEL (reference sequence). CDR3: CASSTQLAGITDTQYF. In DNA, the CDR3 is TGTGCCAGCAGCACCCAACTAGCGGGAATTACAGATACGCAGTATTTT.

The table lists this clonotype with many counts. The rearrangement uses TRBV7-2 and TRBJ2-7, with 10 bases that match TRBD2. The CDR3 covers 14 residues. V lost 1 base, J lost 6 bases, and 3 bases stayed unmatched. In germline, CDR1 is SGHTA, CDR2 FQGNSA. In nucleotides, the CDR3 is TGTGCCAGCAGCTTAGGACTAGCGGGCCGCGAGCAGTACTTC. Translation gives CASSLGLAGREQYF.

This clonotype was detected ten times or more. The CDR3 sequence is CASSYAVRGLNTEAFF. CDR3 in DNA: TGTGCCAGCAGTTATGCTGTTAGAGGGTTGAACACTGAAGCTTTCTTT. V usage is TRBV6-2 or TRBV6-3 and J usage is TRBJ1-1; D remains unclear. The V gene lost 3 bases and the J gene lost 0 bases, with 14 bases spanning the gap. This CDR3 has 16 residues. Germline values: CDR1 MNHEY, CDR2 SVGEGT.

A few counts support this clonotype. V is TRBV6-2 or TRBV6-3 and J is TRBJ1-4; D may be TRBD1 (5 bases). This CDR3 is 13 amino acids long. CDR1 MNHEY and CDR2 SVGEGT come from the germline V gene. Trimming took 7 bases from V and 9 from J, leaving 15 bases between them. The CDR3 protein is CASTKAGTQKLFF. The CDR3 bases are TGTGCCAGCACCAAAGCGGGGACCCAAAAACTGTTTTTT.

The chain links TRBV19 to TRBJ1-5; no reliable D call. CDR1 and CDR2 (germline): LNHDA, SQIVND (reference sequence). CDR3 size: 12 residues. The germline V and J ends were trimmed by 5 bases and 6 bases, with 8 bases remaining between them. CDR3 region: CASSVWSQPQHF. The CDR3 nucleotides are TGTGCCAGTAGTGTATGGTCTCAGCCCCAGCATTTT.

This clonotype has only a few counts. The chain combines TRBV24-1 with TRBJ1-1, with D perhaps matching TRBD1 (6 bases). Looked up from germline, CDR1 is KGHDR and CDR2 is SFDVKD. V lost 1 base and J lost 11, with 13 bases in between. This CDR3 spans 13 amino acids. This CDR3 reads CATSDLSGAGAFF. DNA for the CDR3: TGTGCCACCAGTGATTTATCAGGGGCTGGGGCTTTCTTT.

V usage is TRBV19 and J usage is TRBJ1-5; possible D gene TRBD1, 5 bases. The CDR3 has 13 amino acids. Per germline, CDR1 LNHDA and CDR2 SQIVND (reference sequence). V dropped 8 bases and J dropped 11 bases, with 19 bases sitting between them. The CDR3 region is CASGGTVGLSQHF. DNA for the CDR3: TGTGCCAGTGGTGGGACGGTCGGTTTATCCCAGCATTTT.

This clonotype was counted ten times or more. V usage is TRBV7-2 and J usage is TRBJ2-7, with D possibly called TRBD1 or TRBD2 (6 bases each). Germline CDR1 SGHTA, CDR2 FQGNSA. The CDR3 totals 14 residues. V lost 5 bases to trimming and J lost 2 bases, with 13 bases between them. The DNA of the CDR3 is TGTGCCAGCAGCAGAGACAGGAGGGCCTACGAGCAGTACTTC. Protein product: CASSRDRRAYEQYF.

This clonotype was seen more than once but under ten times. This CDR3 reads CAGTAGADTDTQYF. In DNA, the CDR3 is TGTGCCGGTACCGCGGGGGCCGACACAGATACGCAGTATTTT. This chain links TRBV30 with TRBJ2-3; D is possibly TRBD2 (7 bases). Trimming removed 8 bases from V and 2 bases from J, with 17 bases in between. CDR3 size: 14 residues. Germline CDR1 and CDR2: GTSNPN and SVGIG (reference sequence).

This clonotype was recorded many times. The chain recombines TRBV2 with TRBJ2-1; 9 bases fit TRBD2. Germline CDR1 is SNHLY and CDR2 is FYNNEI. The CDR3 loop spans 16 amino acids. The ends lost 1 base at V and 7 bases at J; junction bases unmatched: 8. The CDR3 loop is CASSEVGGRASNEQFF. For the CDR3, the DNA is TGTGCCAGCAGTGAAGTAGGCGGGAGGGCCTCGAATGAGCAGTTCTTC.